One sample yielded the 13 T cell receptor beta chains listed below, sequenced in a study of blood T cell repertoires in COVID-19. Some clones are missing from TCRdb's copy, which holds only in-frame ones; the method was immunoSEQ multiplex PCR. The data show some 120,000 clones, with around four fifths seen just once and 25% held by the top ten. Sequences were obtained from peripheral blood. The receptors originated from a human donor in a cohort sampled during active COVID-19.

The CDR3 DNA follows: TGTGCCAGCAGCTTAGCCGAGATAATCTCTGGAAACACCATATATTTT. Its translation: CASSLAEIISGNTIYF. This chain uses TRBV7-8 with TRBJ1-3; D remains ambiguous. Per germline, CDR1 SGHVS and CDR2 FQNEAQ. The CDR3 totals 16 residues. V shed 0 bases and J shed 0 bases, with 9 bases lying between them.

The CDR3 DNA is TGTGCCAGCACCAGAGGGGGCACCTACAATGAGCAGTTCTTC. This sequence encodes CASTRGGTYNEQFF. The chain carries TRBV7-9 and TRBJ2-1; 7 positions agree with TRBD1. The germline V gene encodes CDR1 SEHNR and CDR2 FQNEAQ (reference sequence). After removal of 7 bases from V and 2 bases from J, the junction contained 5 bases not matched to a gene. CDR3 length: 14 amino acids.

CDR3 DNA: TGTGCCTGGTCCGGGACAGGGTCCTACGAGCAGTACTTC. Translated: CAWSGTGSYEQYF. This rearrangement joins TRBV30 to TRBJ2-7, with 9 bases matching TRBD1. The CDR3 spans 13 residues. V lost 5 bases to trimming and J lost 1 base; unmatched junction nucleotides: 3. Germline lookup yields CDR1 GTSNPN and CDR2 SVGIG (reference sequence).

The chain is built from TRBV28 and TRBJ2-7; D remains ambiguous. The ends were cut back, 2 bases at V and 0 bases at J, with 8 bases in the middle. This CDR3 region has 14 residues. Germline CDR1 is MDHEN and CDR2 is SYDVKM. Written as DNA, the CDR3 is TGTGCCAGCAGTTTAGTCCTCAGCTCCTACGAGCAGTACTTC. Translating gives CASSLVLSSYEQYF.

The chain carries TRBV5-3 and TRBJ2-7, with D possibly being TRBD2 (5 bases). TRBV5-3 belongs to the ORF category, with a function that is uncertain. This CDR3 has 13 amino acids. Trimming shortened V by 5 bases and J by 0 bases, and 9 bases separated the two germline ends. The CDR3 sequence: CARRTRGSYEQYF. CDR3 in DNA: TGTGCCAGAAGGACACGGGGCTCCTACGAGCAGTACTTC.

The chain has TRBV6-5 and TRBJ2-1; 11 bases map to TRBD1. Germline-derived CDR1 and CDR2 are MNHEY and SVGAGI. V was clipped by 8 bases and J by 8 bases; unmatched bases: 8. CDR3 length: 14 residues. DNA of the CDR3: TGTGCCAGCCTTCGGACAGGGGGCAGGGATGAGCAGTTCTTC. It codes for CASLRTGGRDEQFF.

The V call is TRBV3-1 (or the pseudogene TRBV3-2), the J call TRBJ1-2, with D tentatively TRBD1 (5 bases). There are 13 residues in the CDR3. The V and J ends lost 1 base and 14 bases respectively, with 17 bases between them. Germline CDR1 and CDR2: LGHDT and YNNKEL (reference sequence). DNA of the CDR3: TGTGCCAGCAGCCAAGGGGGGGTTGGCCTTCTTACCTTC. Translation gives CASSQGGVGLLTF.

A single count supports this clone. V and J are TRBV11-2 and TRBJ2-7, with 9 bases matching TRBD1. Germline lookup yields CDR1 SGHAT and CDR2 FQNNGV. Trimming removed 1 base from V and 7 bases from J; junction bases left unmatched: 5. This CDR3 contains 14 residues. The DNA for the CDR3 is TGTGCCAGCAGCTTAGCCGGGACAGGGAGAGAGCAGTACTTC. It is translated as CASSLAGTGREQYF. The full variable domain, in which reference TRBV11-2 and TRBJ2-7 provide the parts outside the CDR3, is EAGVAQSPRYKIIEKRQSVAFWCNPISGHATLYWYQQILGQGPKLLIQFQNNGVVDDSQLPKDRFSAERLKGVDSTLKIQPAKLEDSAVYLCASSLAGTGREQYFGPGTRLTVT.

The V and J genes are TRBV27 and TRBJ1-2, with 9 nucleotides matching TRBD1. Trimming cost V 4 bases and J 5 bases; bases outside gene matches: 2. The length of the CDR3 is 13 residues. In germline, CDR1 is MNHEY, CDR2 SMNVEV (reference sequence). The CDR3 sequence: CASSSDRGYGYTF. CDR3 in DNA: TGTGCCAGCAGTTCCGACAGGGGGTATGGCTACACCTTC.

This chain joins TRBV18 and TRBJ2-3, with 10 bases lining up with TRBD2. Germline CDR1 and CDR2: KGHSH and LQKENI. V was clipped by 0 bases and J by 4 bases; unmatched bases: 4. The CDR3 sequence is 16 residues long. Here the CDR3 DNA reads TGTGCCAGCTCACCACCGAGCGGGAGGGCCCCAGATACGCAGTATTTT. Residues: CASSPPSGRAPDTQYF.

V gene TRBV4-2 combines with J gene TRBJ1-1; D may be TRBD1 (6 bases). Germline V CDR1 and CDR2: LGHNA, YNFKEQ. The germline V and J ends were trimmed by 0 bases and 4 bases, with 9 bases remaining between them. The CDR3 sequence is 14 residues long. The CDR3 nucleotides are TGTGCCAGCAGCCAAGATCCCAGGGGCACTGAAGCTTTCTTT. Translation: CASSQDPRGTEAFF.

The chain employs TRBV4-3 and TRBJ1-5; D may be TRBD1 (6 bases). Trimming left V 3 bases short and J 5 bases short, with 11 bases between. This CDR3 has 14 amino acids. Germline V gives CDR1 LGHNA, CDR2 YSLEER. This chain's CDR3 is CASSHHRADQPQHF. DNA of the CDR3: TGCGCCAGCAGCCACCACAGGGCTGATCAGCCCCAGCATTTT.

A single count supports this clone. The CDR3 DNA reads TGTGCCAGCAGTGAAACTAGCGGGAGGTGGCAAGAGACCCAGTACTTC. Translated, it gives CASSETSGRWQETQYF. V and J are TRBV27 and TRBJ2-5; 12 nucleotides align to TRBD2. The CDR3 runs to 16 residues. V gave up 5 bases and J gave up 2 bases; unmatched junction bases: 6. Germline V gene data show CDR1 as MNHEY and CDR2 as SMNVEV (reference sequence).